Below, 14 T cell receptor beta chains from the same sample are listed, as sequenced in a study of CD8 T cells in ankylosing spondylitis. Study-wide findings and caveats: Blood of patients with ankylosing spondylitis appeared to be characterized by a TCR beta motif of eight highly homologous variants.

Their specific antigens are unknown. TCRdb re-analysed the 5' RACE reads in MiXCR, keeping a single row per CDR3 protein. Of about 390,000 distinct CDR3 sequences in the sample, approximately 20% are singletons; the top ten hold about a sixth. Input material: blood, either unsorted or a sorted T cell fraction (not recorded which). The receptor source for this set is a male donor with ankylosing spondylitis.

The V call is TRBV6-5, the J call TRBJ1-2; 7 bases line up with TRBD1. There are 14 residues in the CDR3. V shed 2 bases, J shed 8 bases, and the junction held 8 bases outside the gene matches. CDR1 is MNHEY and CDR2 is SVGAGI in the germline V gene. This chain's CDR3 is CASSYGSQGNGYTF. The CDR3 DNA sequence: TGTGCCAGCAGTTACGGCTCACAGGGGAACGGCTACACCTTC.

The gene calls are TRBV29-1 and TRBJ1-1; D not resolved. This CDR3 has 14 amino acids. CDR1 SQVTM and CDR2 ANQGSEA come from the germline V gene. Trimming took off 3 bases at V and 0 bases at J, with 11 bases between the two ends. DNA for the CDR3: TGCAGCGTTGACGCAGAACCTATGAACACTGAAGCTTTCTTT. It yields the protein CSVDAEPMNTEAFF.

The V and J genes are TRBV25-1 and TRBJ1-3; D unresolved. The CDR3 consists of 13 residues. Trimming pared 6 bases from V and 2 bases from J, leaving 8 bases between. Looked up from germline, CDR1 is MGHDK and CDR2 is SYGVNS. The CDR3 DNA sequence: TGTGCCAGCAGAAAGCCCCCTGGAAACACCATATATTTT. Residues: CASRKPPGNTIYF. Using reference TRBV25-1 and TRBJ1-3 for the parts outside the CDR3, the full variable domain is EADIYQTPRYLVIGTGKKITLECSQTMGHDKMYWYQQDPGMELHLIHYSYGVNSTEKGDLSSESTVSRIRTEHFPLTLESARPSHTSQYLCASRKPPGNTIYFGEGSWLTVV.

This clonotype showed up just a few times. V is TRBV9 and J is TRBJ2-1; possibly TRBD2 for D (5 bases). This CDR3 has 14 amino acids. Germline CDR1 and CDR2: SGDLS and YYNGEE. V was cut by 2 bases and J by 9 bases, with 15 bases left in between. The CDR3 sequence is CASSVSEGWGEQFF. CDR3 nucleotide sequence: TGTGCCAGCAGCGTGAGCGAGGGCTGGGGTGAGCAGTTCTTC. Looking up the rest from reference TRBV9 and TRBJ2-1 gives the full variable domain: DSGVTQTPKHLITATGQRVTLRCSPRSGDLSVYWYQQSLDQGLQFLIQYYNGEERAKGNILERFSAQQFPDLHSELNLSSLELGDSALYFCASSVSEGWGEQFFGPGTRLTVL.

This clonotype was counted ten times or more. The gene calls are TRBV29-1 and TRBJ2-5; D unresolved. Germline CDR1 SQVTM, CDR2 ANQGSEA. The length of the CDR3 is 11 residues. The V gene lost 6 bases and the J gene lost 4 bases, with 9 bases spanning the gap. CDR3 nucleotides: TGCAGCGTACTCGGCCTAGAGACCCAGTACTTC. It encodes CSVLGLETQYF.

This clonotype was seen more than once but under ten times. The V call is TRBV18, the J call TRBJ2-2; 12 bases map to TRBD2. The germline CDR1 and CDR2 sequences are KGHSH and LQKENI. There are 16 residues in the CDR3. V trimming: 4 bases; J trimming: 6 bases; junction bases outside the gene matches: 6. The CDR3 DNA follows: TGTGCCAGCTCACTGACTAGCGGGAGATCGGCCGGGGAGCTGTTTTTT. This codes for CASSLTSGRSAGELFF.

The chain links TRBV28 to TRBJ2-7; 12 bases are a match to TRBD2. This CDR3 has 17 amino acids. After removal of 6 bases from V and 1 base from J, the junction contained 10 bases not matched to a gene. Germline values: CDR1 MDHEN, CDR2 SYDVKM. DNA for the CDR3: TGTGCCAGCAGGCCCCCGGGACTAGCGGGTCAGTCCTACGAGCAGTACTTC. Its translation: CASRPPGLAGQSYEQYF. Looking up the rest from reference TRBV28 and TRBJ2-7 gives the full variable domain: DVKVTQSSRYLVKRTGEKVFLECVQDMDHENMFWYRQDPGLGLRLIYFSYDVKMKEKGDIPEGYSVSREKKERFSLILESASTNQTSMYLCASRPPGLAGQSYEQYFGPGTRLTVT.

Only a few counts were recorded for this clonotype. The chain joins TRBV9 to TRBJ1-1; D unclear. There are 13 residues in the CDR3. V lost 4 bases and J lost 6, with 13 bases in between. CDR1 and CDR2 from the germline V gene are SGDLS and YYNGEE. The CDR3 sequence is CASSSPWVPEAFF. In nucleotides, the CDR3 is TGTGCCAGCAGCTCTCCATGGGTACCTGAAGCTTTCTTT. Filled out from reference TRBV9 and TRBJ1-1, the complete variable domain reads DSGVTQTPKHLITATGQRVTLRCSPRSGDLSVYWYQQSLDQGLQFLIQYYNGEERAKGNILERFSAQQFPDLHSELNLSSLELGDSALYFCASSSPWVPEAFFGQGTRLTVV.

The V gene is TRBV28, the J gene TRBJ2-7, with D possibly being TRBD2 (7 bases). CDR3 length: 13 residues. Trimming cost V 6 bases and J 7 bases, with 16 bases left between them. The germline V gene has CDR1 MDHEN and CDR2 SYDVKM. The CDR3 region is CASRVGGRNEQYF. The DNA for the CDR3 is TGTGCCAGCAGGGTCGGGGGGCGCAATGAGCAGTACTTC.

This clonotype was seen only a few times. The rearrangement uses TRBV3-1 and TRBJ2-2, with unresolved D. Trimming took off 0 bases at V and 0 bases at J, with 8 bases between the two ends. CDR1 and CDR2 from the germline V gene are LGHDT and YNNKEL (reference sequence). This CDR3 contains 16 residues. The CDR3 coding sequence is TGTGCCAGCAGCCAAGACGATAGTGCGAACACCGGGGAGCTGTTTTTT. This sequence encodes CASSQDDSANTGELFF.

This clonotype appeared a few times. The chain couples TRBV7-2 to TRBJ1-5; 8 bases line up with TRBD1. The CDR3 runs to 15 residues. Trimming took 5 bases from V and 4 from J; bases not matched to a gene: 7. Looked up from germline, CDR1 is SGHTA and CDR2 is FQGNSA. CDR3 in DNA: TGTGCCAGCAGCACCCGGACAGGGATTAATCAGCCCCAGCATTTT. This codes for CASSTRTGINQPQHF.

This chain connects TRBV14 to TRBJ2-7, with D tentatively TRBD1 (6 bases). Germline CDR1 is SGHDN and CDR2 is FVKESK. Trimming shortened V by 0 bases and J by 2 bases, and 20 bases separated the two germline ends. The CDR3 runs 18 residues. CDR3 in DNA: TGTGCCAGCAGCCAAGAAGGGTCCGGGACAATCGGTACCTACGAGCAGTACTTC. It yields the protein CASSQEGSGTIGTYEQYF.

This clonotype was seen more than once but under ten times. The CDR3 sequence: CSVRDSTGTGVGEQYF. DNA for the CDR3: TGCAGCGTTAGGGATTCGACCGGGACAGGGGTTGGTGAGCAGTACTTC. This chain joins TRBV29-1 and TRBJ2-7, with 10 nucleotides matching TRBD1. The V and J ends lost 5 bases and 7 bases, in that order; junction bases with no gene match: 17. Germline CDR1 reads SQVTM; CDR2 reads ANQGSEA. The CDR3 is 16 amino acids.

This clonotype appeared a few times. CDR3 in DNA: TGTGCCAGCAGTGGGGTCACTCCGGGGGACGTCGGCGGGGAGCTGTTTTTT. This gives the protein CASSGVTPGDVGGELFF. This sequence joins TRBV28 and TRBJ2-2, with D tentatively TRBD2 (6 bases). Trimming cost V 5 bases and J 7 bases, with 23 bases left between them. Germline V gene data show CDR1 as MDHEN and CDR2 as SYDVKM. This CDR3 has 17 residues.